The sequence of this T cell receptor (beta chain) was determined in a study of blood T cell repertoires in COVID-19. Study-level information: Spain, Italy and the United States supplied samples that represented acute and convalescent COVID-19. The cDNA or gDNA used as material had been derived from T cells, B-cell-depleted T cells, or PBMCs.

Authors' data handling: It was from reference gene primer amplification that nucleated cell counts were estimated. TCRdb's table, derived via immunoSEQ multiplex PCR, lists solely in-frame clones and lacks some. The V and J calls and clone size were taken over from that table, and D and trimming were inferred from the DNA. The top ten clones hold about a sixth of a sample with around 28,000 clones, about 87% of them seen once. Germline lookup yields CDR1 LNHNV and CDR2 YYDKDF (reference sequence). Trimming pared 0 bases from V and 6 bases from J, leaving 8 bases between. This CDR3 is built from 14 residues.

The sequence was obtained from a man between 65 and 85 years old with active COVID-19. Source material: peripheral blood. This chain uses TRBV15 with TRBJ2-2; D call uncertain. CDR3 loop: CATSRDWAPGELFF. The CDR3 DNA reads TGTGCCACCAGCAGAGATTGGGCGCCCGGGGAGCTGTTTTTT.